This passage covers 32 T cell receptor beta chains from one sample sequenced in a study of vaccination and CD4 T cells after COVID-19. Each CDR3 protein gets one entry after TCRdb re-called the PCR reads with MiXCR. The sample holds approximately 40,000 distinct CDR3 sequences, around 33% seen once. As for time point: late sampling 161 to 241 days after vaccination in a few convalescent patients. Material: CD4+ T cells from blood, obtained about 7 months after SARS-CoV-2 vaccination. These TCRs come from a human donor who had recovered from COVID-19.

The chain has TRBV20-1 and TRBJ2-5; 13 nucleotides align to TRBD2. The CDR3 covers 15 residues. The trim removed 0 bases at V and 4 bases at J, leaving 2 bases unmatched. CDR1 is DFQATT, CDR2 SNEGSKA, per germline (reference sequence). The CDR3 DNA reads TGCAGTGCTAGAGAACTAGCGGGAGGGCGAGAGACCCAGTACTTC. Translating gives CSARELAGGRETQYF.

This clonotype was found a few times. J is TRBJ2-5 and V is TRBV20-1, with D hard to call. Germline V lookup: CDR1 DFQATT, CDR2 SNEGSKA (reference sequence). V was shortened by 0 bases and J by 5 bases, with 4 bases between the two germline ends. CDR3 length: 11 amino acids. As DNA, the CDR3 is TGCAGTGCTAGAGATTACGAGACCCAGTACTTC. Amino acids: CSARDYETQYF.

This clonotype was detected a few times. J is TRBJ2-7 and V is TRBV20-1; D might be TRBD2 (6 bases). Trimming shortened V by 5 bases and J by 4 bases, and 21 bases separated the two germline ends. The CDR3 spans 15 residues. The germline V gene encodes CDR1 DFQATT and CDR2 SNEGSKA (reference sequence). The CDR3 DNA sequence: TGCAGTGCTCGAGGGGAGGCGCCAAAGCAGTACGAGCAGTACTTC. It encodes CSARGEAPKQYEQYF.

This clonotype was seen a few times. The V gene is TRBV25-1, the J gene TRBJ2-1, with TRBD2 matching over 13 bases. Germline loops: CDR1 MGHDK, CDR2 SYGVNS. The CDR3 has 18 amino acids. V trimming: 2 bases; J trimming: 8 bases; junction bases outside the gene matches: 12. The CDR3 loop reads CASSERRTSGSAMDEQFF. CDR3 sequence (DNA): TGTGCCAGCAGTGAACGGAGGACTAGCGGGAGTGCGATGGATGAGCAGTTCTTC.

This clonotype was seen a handful of times. The genes are TRBV27 and TRBJ1-2, with D perhaps matching TRBD1 (6 bases). CDR1 is MNHEY and CDR2 is SMNVEV in the germline V gene (reference sequence). This CDR3 comprises 15 residues. V lost 2 bases and J 4 bases, leaving 14 bases between the germline ends. CDR3 sequence reads: CASSLTSDSGYGYTF. CDR3 nucleotides: TGTGCCAGCAGTTTAACGTCGGACAGCGGCTATGGCTACACCTTC.

This chain connects TRBV7-8 to TRBJ1-1; D gene ambiguous. V was trimmed by 3 bases and J by 3 bases, leaving 8 bases between them. This CDR3 contains 13 residues. From germline, CDR1 is SGHVS and CDR2 FQNEAQ. CDR3 sequence reads: CASSFYSYTEAFF. The CDR3 DNA follows: TGTGCCAGCAGCTTTTACAGCTACACTGAAGCTTTCTTT.

The table lists this clonotype with a few counts. The CDR3 region is CSAVTGLRSYNEQFF. The CDR3 nucleotides read TGCAGTGCTGTAACGGGACTCCGATCCTACAATGAGCAGTTCTTC. The chain carries TRBV20-1 and TRBJ2-1; D is possibly TRBD2 (6 bases). The germline V and J ends were trimmed by 5 bases and 1 base, with 15 bases remaining between them. The CDR3 is 15 amino acids. Germline CDR1 is DFQATT and CDR2 is SNEGSKA (reference sequence).

The chain uses TRBV6-2 or TRBV6-3 and TRBJ2-5; 9 nucleotides match TRBD1. V dropped 6 bases and J dropped 5; count of bases not matched to a gene: 4. Germline CDR1 MNHEY, CDR2 SVGEGT. The CDR3 spans 13 residues. The CDR3 nucleotides are TGTGCCAGCAGATGGACAGGGGTTGAGACCCAGTACTTC. This translates into CASRWTGVETQYF.

This clonotype was observed a few times. This rearrangement joins TRBV15 to TRBJ2-5, with D tentatively TRBD1 (5 bases). The CDR3 has 13 residues. Trimming shortened V by 3 bases and J by 5 bases, and 10 bases separated the two germline ends. The germline V gene encodes CDR1 LNHNV and CDR2 YYDKDF (reference sequence). The chain's CDR3 is CATSSGASETQYF. CDR3 DNA: TGTGCCACCAGCAGTGGGGCGAGCGAGACCCAGTACTTC.

The rearrangement joins TRBV4-2 to TRBJ2-5; D tentatively fits TRBD1 or TRBD2 (5 bases each). The CDR3 spans 15 residues. The ends were cut back, 4 bases at V and 9 bases at J, with 21 bases in the middle. CDR1 and CDR2 from the germline V gene are LGHNA and YNFKEQ. CDR3 region: CASSPVTGTQQAQYF. CDR3 nucleotide sequence: TGTGCCAGCAGCCCGGTCACCGGGACCCAACAGGCCCAGTACTTC.

The rearrangement joins TRBV6-4 to TRBJ2-2; the D is unclear. The CDR3 is 14 residues long. The V end was cut by 0 bases, the J end by 4 bases, with 6 bases between. Germline loops: CDR1 MRHNA, CDR2 SNTAGT. The CDR3 region has the DNA TGTGCCAGCAGTGACTCGAGTAGCACCGGGGAGCTGTTTTTT. This sequence encodes CASSDSSSTGELFF.

This clonotype was counted a few times. This rearrangement joins TRBV19 to TRBJ2-7; weak D call: TRBD2 (6 bases). Trimming took 3 bases from V and 1 from J, leaving 16 bases between them. Germline-derived CDR1 and CDR2 are LNHDA and SQIVND (reference sequence). The CDR3 spans 16 residues. This chain's CDR3 is CASSITFGRRSYEQYF. The CDR3 DNA reads as TGTGCCAGTAGTATCACATTCGGGAGAAGGTCCTACGAGCAGTACTTC.

This chain joins TRBV20-1 and TRBJ2-7; D might be TRBD1 (5 bases). The CDR3 is 11 amino acids. Trimming removed 6 bases at V and 6 bases at J, with 12 bases between. Germline V gene lookup returns CDR1 DFQATT and CDR2 SNEGSKA (reference sequence). Written as DNA, the CDR3 is TGCAGTGCCTCACAGGCCACCGAGCAGTACTTC. Residues: CSASQATEQYF.

The chain couples TRBV20-1 to TRBJ2-6; 10 bases align to TRBD1. V shed 6 bases and J 0 bases; nucleotides not matched to a gene: 5. The germline V gene has CDR1 DFQATT and CDR2 SNEGSKA (reference sequence). This CDR3 comprises 16 residues. CDR3: CSAGTGVSSGANVLTF. The CDR3 DNA is TGCAGTGCCGGGACAGGGGTTTCCTCTGGGGCCAACGTCCTGACTTTC.

The V call is TRBV20-1, the J call TRBJ1-2; a weak D match, TRBD1 (6 bases). Deletions cut 5 bases from V and 2 bases from J, with 12 bases between. Looked up from germline, CDR1 is DFQATT and CDR2 is SNEGSKA (reference sequence). The CDR3 runs to 13 residues. CDR3 coding DNA: TGCAGTGCTTCCGGGACAAAAAACTATGGCTACACCTTC. Translation: CSASGTKNYGYTF.

The chain uses TRBV6-5 and TRBJ1-1; no reliable D call. Germline V CDR1 and CDR2: MNHEY, SVGAGI. Trimming shortened V by 0 bases and J by 8 bases, and 10 bases separated the two germline ends. There are 13 residues in the CDR3. The CDR3 DNA follows: TGTGCCAGCAGTTACTCGAGCTTTCGGGAAGCTTTCTTT. Translated, it gives CASSYSSFREAFF.

The rearrangement links TRBV28 to TRBJ2-2; 12 bases match TRBD2. This CDR3 has 19 amino acids. The trim removed 6 bases at V and 6 bases at J, leaving 17 bases unmatched. Germline lookup yields CDR1 MDHEN and CDR2 SYDVKM. The CDR3 region has the DNA TGTGCCAGCAGCGGGATAATAGGGCTAGCGGGAGGGTTGTCCGGGGAGCTGTTTTTT. It codes for CASSGIIGLAGGLSGELFF.

V and J are TRBV6-5 and TRBJ1-1, with 8 bases aligning to TRBD1. Per the germline V gene, CDR1 is MNHEY and CDR2 is SVGAGI. The CDR3 has 16 amino acids. J was trimmed by 1 base and V by 4 bases; bases with no gene match: 8. CDR3 coding DNA: TGTGCCAGCAGTTCCTACAGGGGGATCGGGAACACTGAAGCTTTCTTT. Translating it yields CASSSYRGIGNTEAFF.

The chain employs TRBV12-3 or TRBV12-4 and TRBJ2-7, with TRBD2 identical over 7 bases. The CDR3 extends over 16 amino acids. Trimming removed 6 bases from V and 0 bases from J; junction bases left unmatched: 11. CDR3 amino acids: CASSRSGLSSSYEQYF. The DNA of the CDR3 is TGTGCCAGCAGCAGATCGGGACTATCGAGCTCCTACGAGCAGTACTTC.

The chain carries TRBV12-3 or TRBV12-4 and TRBJ1-1, with a possible D match to TRBD1 (6 bases). CDR3 length: 16 amino acids. Trimming shortened V by 2 bases and J by 4 bases, and 17 bases separated the two germline ends. As DNA, the CDR3 is TGTGCCAGCAGTTTATCCCTCGGACAGCCGGGCACTGAAGCTTTCTTT. The encoded protein is CASSLSLGQPGTEAFF.

This clonotype was counted between two and nine times. The chain joins TRBV20-1 to TRBJ2-5; D may correspond to TRBD1 or TRBD2 (5 bases each). The CDR3 loop spans 12 amino acids. Trimming shortened V by 4 bases and J by 5 bases, and 11 bases separated the two germline ends. Germline CDR1 DFQATT, CDR2 SNEGSKA (reference sequence). CDR3 in DNA: TGCAGTGCTACGTGGGGGTGGGAGACCCAGTACTTC. Encoded protein: CSATWGWETQYF.

The sample holds a few counts of this clonotype. The chain couples TRBV20-1 to TRBJ1-2; 10 positions match TRBD1. Germline lookup yields CDR1 DFQATT and CDR2 SNEGSKA (reference sequence). V trimming: 6 bases; J trimming: 5 bases; junction bases outside the gene matches: 15. The CDR3 is 16 residues long. The CDR3 sequence is CSAGIPSGDRGYGYTF. Written as DNA, the CDR3 is TGCAGTGCCGGAATTCCTTCTGGGGACAGGGGTTATGGCTACACCTTC.

This chain links TRBV7-9 with TRBJ2-2; 10 positions match TRBD1. The CDR3 has 17 amino acids. Germline trimming cut 1 base from V and 7 bases from J; bases unmatched to any gene: 9. CDR1 is SEHNR and CDR2 is FQNEAQ in the germline V gene (reference sequence). The CDR3 sequence: CASSLGRQGAGVGELFF. Written as DNA, the CDR3 is TGTGCCAGCAGCTTAGGGCGACAGGGGGCCGGAGTCGGGGAGCTGTTTTTT.

The chain uses TRBV20-1 and TRBJ2-1; the D is unclear. The CDR3 length is 12 residues. Per germline, CDR1 DFQATT and CDR2 SNEGSKA (reference sequence). The V and J ends lost 0 bases and 6 bases respectively, with 6 bases between them. CDR3: CSARDLTNEQFF. The CDR3 nucleotides read TGCAGTGCTAGAGACCTGACCAATGAGCAGTTCTTC.

This clonotype has just a few counts. This chain uses TRBV20-1 with TRBJ2-5; TRBD1 aligns across 11 bases. The CDR3 length is 15 residues. V trimming: 6 bases; J trimming: 6 bases; junction bases outside the gene matches: 12. Germline CDR1 reads DFQATT; CDR2 reads SNEGSKA (reference sequence). The CDR3 nucleotides read TGCAGTGCCACAACATCGGGACAGGGGGGAAAGACCCAGTACTTC. Its translation is CSATTSGQGGKTQYF.

The V and J genes are TRBV28 and TRBJ2-7; 9 bases are a match to TRBD1. This CDR3 has 16 residues. The germline CDR1 and CDR2 sequences are MDHEN and SYDVKM. V dropped 5 bases and J dropped 8; count of bases not matched to a gene: 16. The CDR3 sequence is CASSTVSGQGRFKQYF. The CDR3 DNA reads as TGTGCCAGCAGTACGGTTTCCGGACAGGGGCGTTTCAAGCAGTACTTC.

This clonotype turned up a few times. V gene TRBV20-1 combines with J gene TRBJ2-5, with TRBD1 matching 7 bases. CDR1 and CDR2 from the germline V gene are DFQATT and SNEGSKA (reference sequence). With V trimmed by 0 bases and J by 1 base, 5 bases remained unmatched. The CDR3 sequence is 15 residues long. CDR3: CSARDQRQGQETQYF. The CDR3 DNA reads TGCAGTGCTAGAGATCAGCGACAGGGCCAAGAGACCCAGTACTTC.

V usage is TRBV6-2 or TRBV6-3 and J usage is TRBJ2-3; D remains unclear. Trimming cost V 5 bases and J 0 bases, with 18 bases left between them. The CDR3 spans 17 residues. Germline assignment: CDR1 MNHEY and CDR2 SVGEGT. The CDR3 here is CASSRQNPSHSTDTQYF. The DNA of the CDR3 is TGTGCCAGCAGTCGCCAAAACCCTTCCCACAGCACAGATACGCAGTATTTT.

The V call is TRBV27, the J call TRBJ1-6; weak D call: TRBD1 (6 bases). The CDR3 consists of 15 residues. From germline, CDR1 is MNHEY and CDR2 SMNVEV (reference sequence). Trimming left V 4 bases short and J 2 bases short, with 9 bases between. The CDR3 DNA follows: TGTGCCAGCAGTTCAGGGGCAACCTATAATTCACCCCTCCACTTT. Protein product: CASSSGATYNSPLHF.

By proportion, this clonotype is medium-sized. The CDR3 bases are TGTGCCAGCAGTAAACCGGGAGAAGCTTCCGAGCAGTACTTC. It specifies CASSKPGEASEQYF. J is TRBJ2-7 and V is TRBV6-1; possible D gene TRBD2, 6 bases. Trimming cost V 5 bases and J 6 bases, with 17 bases left between them. The CDR3 loop spans 14 amino acids. Germline values: CDR1 MNHNS, CDR2 SASEGT.

This clonotype showed up just a few times. The chain is built from TRBV27 and TRBJ2-1; no reliable D call. CDR1 and CDR2 from the germline V gene are MNHEY and SMNVEV (reference sequence). Between the trimmed V and J ends, which lost 5 bases and 10 bases, there was a span of 9 bases. The CDR3 is made up of 11 amino acids. CDR3 loop: CASSHRREQFF. The DNA for the CDR3 is TGTGCCAGCAGTCACCGTAGGGAGCAGTTCTTC.

V gene TRBV7-9 combines with J gene TRBJ2-1; 8 nucleotides agree with TRBD2. Trimming cost V 3 bases and J 5 bases; bases outside gene matches: 0. CDR1 and CDR2 (germline): SEHNR, FQNEAQ (reference sequence). The CDR3 has 13 residues. Written as DNA, the CDR3 is TGTGCCAGCAGCTTTAGCGGGGACAATGAGCAGTTCTTC. It codes for CASSFSGDNEQFF. Together with reference TRBV7-9 and TRBJ2-1, the CDR3 gives the full variable domain: DTGVSQNPRHKITKRGQNVTFRCDPISEHNRLYWYRQTLGQGPEFLTYFQNEAQLEKSRLLSDRFSAERPKGSFSTLEIQRTEQGDSAMYLCASSFSGDNEQFFGPGTRLTVL.